This TCR beta chain was profiled in a study of long-term antiretroviral therapy in people with HIV. Study as a whole: Specimens dating back about a decade before the 2015 immediate-ART recommendation are the oldest included.

The study's findings and limits: Before ART, certain clones expanded, and these dominated the repertoire at all time points.

This clone has only a few counts. Its target is unknown. A minimum of one pre-ART and two post-ART PBMC samples existed for each donor. CDR3 length equals 13 residues. With 3 bases removed from V and 3 bases from J, the gap between germline ends came to 9 bases. Germline CDR1 reads MDHEN; CDR2 reads SYDVKM. A v3.0 immunoSEQ assay was performed at survey level. Profiled with immunoSEQ multiplex PCR; TCRdb holds only in-frame clones, not every one. The table has around 19,000 clones, 60% to 85% seen once. This specimen consisted of unsorted PBMCs, obtained at the start of antiretroviral therapy. The chain joins TRBV28 to TRBJ2-7; D perhaps matches TRBD1 (6 bases). The sequence was collected from a young man with HIV. The CDR3 reads CASSLDSGYEQYF. CDR3 bases: TGTGCCAGCAGTTTGGACAGCGGCTACGAGCAGTACTTC. The variable domain in full, completed from reference TRBV28 and TRBJ2-7, reads DVKVTQSSRYLVKRTGEKVFLECVQDMDHENMFWYRQDPGLGLRLIYFSYDVKMKEKGDIPEGYSVSREKKERFSLILESASTNQTSMYLCASSLDSGYEQYFGPGTRLTVT.